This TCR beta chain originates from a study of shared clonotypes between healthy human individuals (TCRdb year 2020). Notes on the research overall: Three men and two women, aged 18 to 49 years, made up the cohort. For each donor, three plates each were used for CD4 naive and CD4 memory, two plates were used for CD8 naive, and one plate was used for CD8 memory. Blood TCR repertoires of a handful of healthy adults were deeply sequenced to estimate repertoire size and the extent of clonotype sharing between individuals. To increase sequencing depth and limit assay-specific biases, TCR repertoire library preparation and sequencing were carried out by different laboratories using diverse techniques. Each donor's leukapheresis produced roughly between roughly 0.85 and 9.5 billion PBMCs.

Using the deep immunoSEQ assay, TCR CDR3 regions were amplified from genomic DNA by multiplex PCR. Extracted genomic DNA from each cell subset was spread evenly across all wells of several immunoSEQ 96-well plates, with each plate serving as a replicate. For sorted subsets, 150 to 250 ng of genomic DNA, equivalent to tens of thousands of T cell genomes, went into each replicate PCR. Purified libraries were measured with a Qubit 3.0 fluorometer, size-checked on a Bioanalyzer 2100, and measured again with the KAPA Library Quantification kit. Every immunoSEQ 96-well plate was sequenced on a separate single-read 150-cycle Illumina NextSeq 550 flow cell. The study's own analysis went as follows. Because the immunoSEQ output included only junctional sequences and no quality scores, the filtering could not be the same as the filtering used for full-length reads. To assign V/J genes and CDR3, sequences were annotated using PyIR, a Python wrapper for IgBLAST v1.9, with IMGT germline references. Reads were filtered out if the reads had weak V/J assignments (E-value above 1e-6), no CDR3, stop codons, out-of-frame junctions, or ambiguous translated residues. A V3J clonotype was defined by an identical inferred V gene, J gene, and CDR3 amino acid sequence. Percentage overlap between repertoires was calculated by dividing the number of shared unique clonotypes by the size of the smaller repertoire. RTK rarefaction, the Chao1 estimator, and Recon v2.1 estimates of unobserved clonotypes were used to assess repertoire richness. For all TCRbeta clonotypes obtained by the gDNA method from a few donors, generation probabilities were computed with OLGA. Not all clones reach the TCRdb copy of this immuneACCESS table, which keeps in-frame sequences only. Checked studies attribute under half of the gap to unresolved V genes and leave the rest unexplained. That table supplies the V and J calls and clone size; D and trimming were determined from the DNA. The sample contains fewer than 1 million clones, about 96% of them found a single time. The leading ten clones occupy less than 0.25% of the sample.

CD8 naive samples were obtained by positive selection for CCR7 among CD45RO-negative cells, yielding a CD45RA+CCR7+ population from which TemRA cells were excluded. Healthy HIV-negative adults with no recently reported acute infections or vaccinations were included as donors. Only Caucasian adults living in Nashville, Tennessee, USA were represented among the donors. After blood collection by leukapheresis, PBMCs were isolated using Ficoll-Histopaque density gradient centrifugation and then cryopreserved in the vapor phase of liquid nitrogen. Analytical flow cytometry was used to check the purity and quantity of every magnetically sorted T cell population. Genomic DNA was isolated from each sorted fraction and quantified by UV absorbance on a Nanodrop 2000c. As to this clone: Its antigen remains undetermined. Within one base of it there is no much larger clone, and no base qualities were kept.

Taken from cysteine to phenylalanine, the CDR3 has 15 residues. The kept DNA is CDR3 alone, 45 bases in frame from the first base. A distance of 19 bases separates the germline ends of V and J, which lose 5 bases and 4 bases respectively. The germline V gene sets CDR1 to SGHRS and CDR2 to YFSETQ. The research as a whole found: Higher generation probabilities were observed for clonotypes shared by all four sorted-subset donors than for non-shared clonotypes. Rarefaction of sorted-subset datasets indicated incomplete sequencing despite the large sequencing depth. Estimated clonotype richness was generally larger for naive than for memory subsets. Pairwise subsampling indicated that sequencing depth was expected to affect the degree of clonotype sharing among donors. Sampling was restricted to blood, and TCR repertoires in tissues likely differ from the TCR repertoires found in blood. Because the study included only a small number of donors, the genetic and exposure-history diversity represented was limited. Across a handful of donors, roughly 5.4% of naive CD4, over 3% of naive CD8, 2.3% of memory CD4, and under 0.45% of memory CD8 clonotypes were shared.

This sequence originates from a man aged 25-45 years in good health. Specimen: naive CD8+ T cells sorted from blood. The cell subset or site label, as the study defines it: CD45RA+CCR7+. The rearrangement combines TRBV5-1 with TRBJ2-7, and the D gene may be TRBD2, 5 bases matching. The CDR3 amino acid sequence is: CASSLTPGISYEQYF. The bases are TGCGCCAGCAGTCTGACTCCCGGGATTTCTTACGAGCAGTACTTC. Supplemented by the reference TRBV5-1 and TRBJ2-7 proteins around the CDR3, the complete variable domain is KAGVTQTPRYLIKTRGQQVTLSCSPISGHRSVSWYQQTPGQGLQFLFEYFSETQRNKGNFPGRFSGRQFSNSRSEMNVSTLELGDSALYLCASSLTPGISYEQYFGPGTRLTVT.